This T cell receptor (beta chain) was sequenced for a study of blood T cell repertoires in COVID-19. Enrolment of Seattle patients took place during active infection, and they were followed longitudinally. Using immunoSEQ multiplex PCR, the repertoire was profiled, and TCRdb retains in-frame clones only, with some absent. The data show about 420,000 clones, about 87% seen once. V gave up 0 bases and J gave up 2 bases, with 7 bases separating them. Germline CDR1 and CDR2: SGHRS and YFSETQ. The CDR3 has 14 residues. The origin of this receptor is a man aged 18 to 29 with COVID-19, enrolled during active disease. Sequenced input: peripheral blood. The V call is TRBV5-1, the J call TRBJ2-3; D gene uncertain. DNA for the CDR3: TGCGCCAGCAGCTTGGTGTCAGACACAGATACGCAGTATTTT. It specifies CASSLVSDTDTQYF.